The next 18 T cell receptor beta chains were all read from a single sample in a study of cytomegalovirus exposure and HLA in healthy donors. The PCR made use of 60 Vbeta and 13 Jbeta primers. Repertoires were generated with immunoSEQ multiplex PCR, while TCRdb's copy carries only in-frame clones and drops some. The table includes some 150,000 clones, 79% detected once. The source material was PBMCs. The receptors originated from a man aged 40-55 years in good health and CMV-seronegative.

The chain couples TRBV18 to TRBJ2-2, with D possibly TRBD2 on 6 matching bases. The length of the CDR3 is 14 residues. Trimming took off 3 bases at V and 3 bases at J, with 8 bases between the two ends. CDR1 KGHSH and CDR2 LQKENI come from the germline V gene. DNA of the CDR3: TGTGCCAGCTCACCCGGGAGACACACCGGGGAGCTGTTTTTT. As protein: CASSPGRHTGELFF.

The count of this clone is one. The chain uses TRBV4-1 and TRBJ2-6; 7 bases agree with TRBD2. CDR3 length: 20 amino acids. Germline-derived CDR1 and CDR2 are MGHRA and YSYEKL. With V trimmed by 0 bases and J by 0 bases, 11 bases remained unmatched. CDR3 in amino acids: CASSQDRLMGLSSGANVLTF. In DNA form, the CDR3 reads TGCGCCAGCAGCCAAGATAGGCTTATGGGACTAAGCTCTGGGGCCAACGTCCTGACTTTC.

This chain uses TRBV6-1 with TRBJ2-1; 9 bases match TRBD1. This CDR3 spans 16 amino acids. Per germline, CDR1 MNHNS and CDR2 SASEGT. V lost 1 base and J lost 12; bases outside the gene matches: 13. CDR3 loop: CASSEVGTGRSVGQFF. For the CDR3, the DNA is TGTGCCAGCAGTGAAGTGGGGACAGGGCGTAGCGTGGGGCAGTTCTTC.

Note on this clone: Distinct nucleotide sequences in the sample also encode this CDR3. The chain uses TRBV28 and TRBJ2-7; 7 bases are a match to TRBD1. This CDR3 is built from 14 residues. Trimming removed 4 bases from V and 1 base from J; junction bases left unmatched: 4. Germline CDR1 reads MDHEN; CDR2 reads SYDVKM. The DNA of the CDR3 is TGTGCCAGCAGTTCACCGGGACAGTCCTACGAGCAGTACTTC. Its translation is CASSSPGQSYEQYF.

The chain uses TRBV27 and TRBJ1-5; D call uncertain. Germline CDR1 and CDR2: MNHEY and SMNVEV (reference sequence). The CDR3 is made up of 14 amino acids. V dropped 8 bases and J dropped 6 bases, with 17 bases sitting between them. CDR3 loop: CASGNDLRGQPQHF. CDR3 coding DNA: TGTGCCAGCGGTAATGACCTTCGCGGTCAGCCCCAGCATTTT.

Turning to this clone: The junction does not match germline at one end; this may be a read error. The chain combines TRBV28 with TRBJ2-4; no definite D call. The CDR3 is 14 amino acids. CDR1 MDHEN and CDR2 SYDVKM come from the germline V gene. The DNA of the CDR3 is TGTGCCAGCCAAATACAAGGCCGCAAAAACAGTCAGTACTTC. Translation gives CASQIQGRKNSQYF.

The CDR3 DNA is TGTGCCAGCAGCTTAGCGCAAGTGGGACTCACAGCCTACGAGCAGTACTTC. Its translation is CASSLAQVGLTAYEQYF. The chain couples TRBV7-2 to TRBJ2-7; D perhaps matches TRBD2 (6 bases). The CDR3 loop spans 17 amino acids. The germline V gene encodes CDR1 SGHTA and CDR2 FQGNSA. V lost 0 bases and J lost 2, with 17 bases in between.

The gene calls are TRBV5-4 and TRBJ2-2; tentatively, D is TRBD1 (7 bases). The germline gives CDR1 SGHNT, CDR2 YYREEE (reference sequence). Trimming removed 4 bases from V and 6 bases from J, with 16 bases in between. CDR3 length: 15 amino acids. The CDR3 loop reads CASSPSGGRAGELFF. The CDR3 nucleotides are TGTGCCAGCAGCCCCTCAGGGGGGCGGGCCGGGGAGCTGTTTTTT.

The rearrangement uses TRBV7-9 and TRBJ1-2; the D is unclear. The CDR3 covers 15 residues. The germline V gene encodes CDR1 SEHNR and CDR2 FQNEAQ (reference sequence). With 4 bases removed from V and 8 bases from J, the gap between germline ends came to 20 bases. The CDR3 coding sequence is TGTGCCAGCAGCTCTGGAGAGGGTCGATGGCGAGGCTACACCTTC. Its translation: CASSSGEGRWRGYTF.

The J gene is TRBJ2-3, the V gene TRBV11-2, with 9 bases fitting TRBD2. The CDR3 contains 15 residues. The V and J ends lost 5 bases and 5 bases, in that order; junction bases with no gene match: 8. In germline, CDR1 is SGHAT, CDR2 FQNNGV. The CDR3 here is CASSRIAGAGDTQYF. CDR3 nucleotide sequence: TGTGCCAGCAGCCGGATAGCGGGAGCTGGAGATACGCAGTATTTT.

This chain connects TRBV29-1 to TRBJ2-3, with 11 positions matching TRBD2. Per germline, CDR1 SQVTM and CDR2 ANQGSEA. The CDR3 has 16 residues. Trimming cost V 7 bases and J 0 bases; bases outside gene matches: 9. CDR3 loop: CSAGTSGGASTDTQYF. The CDR3 DNA follows: TGCAGCGCGGGGACTAGCGGCGGGGCTAGCACAGATACGCAGTATTTT.

This clone was seen just once. The V call is TRBV14, the J call TRBJ1-1; a weak D match, TRBD1 (5 bases). Trimming cost V 5 bases and J 0 bases, with 10 bases left between them. The germline gives CDR1 SGHDN, CDR2 FVKESK. The CDR3 loop spans 14 amino acids. Here the CDR3 reads CASSKTELNTEAFF. CDR3 nucleotide sequence: TGTGCCAGCAGCAAGACAGAGTTGAACACTGAAGCTTTCTTT.

This chain joins TRBV7-2 and TRBJ2-5; perhaps TRBD2 as D (6 bases). CDR3 size: 14 residues. Germline loops: CDR1 SGHTA, CDR2 FQGNSA. Between the trimmed V and J ends, which lost 4 bases and 5 bases, there was a span of 14 bases. The CDR3 DNA reads TGTGCCAGCAGCTCAGACCGGGGGATGGAGACCCAGTACTTC. It specifies CASSSDRGMETQYF.

This rearrangement joins TRBV2 to TRBJ2-7; D possibly corresponds to TRBD2 (5 bases). The V gene lost 6 bases and the J gene lost 6 bases, with 21 bases spanning the gap. The CDR3 is 15 amino acids. Per the germline V gene, CDR1 is SNHLY and CDR2 is FYNNEI. Here the CDR3 DNA reads TGTGCCAGCAGGGCGGACTCGATATCGGGCTCCGAGCAGTACTTC. As protein: CASRADSISGSEQYF.

This sequence joins TRBV7-2 and TRBJ2-3; 7 bases agree with TRBD2. Trimming took 6 bases from V and 4 from J; bases not matched to a gene: 16. CDR3 length: 17 residues. Per germline, CDR1 SGHTA and CDR2 FQGNSA. CDR3 region: CASRPGVAGVGSDTQYF. The CDR3 nucleotides read TGTGCCAGCAGACCCGGAGTAGCGGGTGTGGGCTCAGATACGCAGTATTTT.

J is TRBJ2-7 and V is TRBV2; the D gene is possibly TRBD2 (6 bases). Trimming took 2 bases from V and 3 from J, leaving 20 bases between them. Germline-derived CDR1 and CDR2 are SNHLY and FYNNEI. The CDR3 loop spans 17 amino acids. In nucleotides, the CDR3 is TGTGCCAGCAGTGAAAGTTTCGGAGCGGGTAAGCTCTACGAGCAGTACTTC. This sequence encodes CASSESFGAGKLYEQYF.

The gene calls are TRBV13 and TRBJ2-3; D gene uncertain. The V gene's germline CDR1 is PRHDT and CDR2 FYEKMQ (reference sequence). V dropped 3 bases and J dropped 2 bases, with 6 bases sitting between them. The CDR3 is made up of 13 amino acids. This CDR3 reads CASSFYSTDTQYF. The CDR3, as DNA: TGTGCCAGCAGCTTCTATTCCACAGATACGCAGTATTTT.

V is TRBV21-1 and J is TRBJ2-1; the table's D call of TRBD2 was not tested on the DNA. TRBV21-1 is a pseudogene. This CDR3 contains 16 residues. DNA for the CDR3: TGTGCCAGCAGCTCCACGAGACTAGCGCCCTACAATGAGCAGTTCTTC. Translating it yields CASSSTRLAPYNEQFF.